The 2 T cell receptor beta chains below all came from one sample that was sequenced in a study of liver allograft versus peripheral blood T cells. Overall study context: Recipients' peripheral blood served as the comparator for T cell receptor repertoires in transplanted livers.

TCRdb analysed the reads with MiXCR anew, one entry per CDR3 protein. This sample has approximately 9,000 distinct CDR3 sequences, with around a sixth found just once. These receptor sequences come from a human patient who had a liver transplant. The T cells may come from the graft donor.

The rearrangement joins TRBV7-9 to TRBJ1-2; D possibly corresponds to TRBD1 (5 bases). The CDR3 sequence is 13 residues long. V was trimmed by 5 bases and J by 7 bases, leaving 14 bases between them. Germline assignment: CDR1 SEHNR and CDR2 FQNEAQ (reference sequence). The CDR3 coding sequence is TGTGCCAGCAGCCTGAAAGGGGATGGTGGCTACACCTTC. Translated: CASSLKGDGGYTF.

By share, this clonotype ranks as medium-sized (0.01 to 0.1%). The J gene is TRBJ1-4, the V gene TRBV7-2; TRBD1 matches 8 bases. The V segment lost 5 bases and the J segment 8 bases; nucleotides outside the gene matches: 7. Germline V CDR1 and CDR2: SGHTA, FQGNSA. CDR3 length: 14 residues. The CDR3 loop is CASSRTGSGEKLFF. CDR3 coding DNA: TGTGCCAGCAGCAGGACAGGGAGCGGGGAAAAACTGTTTTTT.